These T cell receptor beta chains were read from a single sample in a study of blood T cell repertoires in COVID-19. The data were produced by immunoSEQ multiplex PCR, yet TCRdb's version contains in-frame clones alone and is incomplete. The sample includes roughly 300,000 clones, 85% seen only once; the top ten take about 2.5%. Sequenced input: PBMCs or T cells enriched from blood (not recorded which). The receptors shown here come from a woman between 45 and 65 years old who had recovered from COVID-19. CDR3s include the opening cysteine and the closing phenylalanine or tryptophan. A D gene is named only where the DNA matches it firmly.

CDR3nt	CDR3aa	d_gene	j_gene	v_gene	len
TGTGCCACCAGTGAATCCGCACAGGGGGACTGCGAGCAGTACTTC	CATSESAQGDCEQYF	TRBD1	TRBJ2-7	TRBV24-1	15
TGTGCCAGCAGCTTAGTTCAGGGGGCGGTCACTGAAGCTTTCTTT	CASSLVQGAVTEAFF	TRBD1	TRBJ1-1	TRBV7-2	15
TGTGCCAGCAGCCGGGACACGTTGGTGTCCTACGAGCAGTACTTC	CASSRDTLVSYEQYF	-	TRBJ2-7	TRBV11-2	15
TGTGCCAGCAGTTCCGGACAGGGACGCAATCAGCCCCAGCATTTT	CASSSGQGRNQPQHF	TRBD1	TRBJ1-5	TRBV28	15
TGTGCCAGCAGCAAGGACAGAGGGAGCAATCAGCCCCAGCATTTT	CASSKDRGSNQPQHF	-	TRBJ1-5	TRBV27	15
TGTGCCAGCAGCTTAGCCGGGATCGGGAATGGCTACACCTTC	CASSLAGIGNGYTF	-	TRBJ1-2	TRBV5-5	14
TGCGCCAGCAGCTTGGAGCCGGGGGGCACTGAAGCTTTCTTT	CASSLEPGGTEAFF	-	TRBJ1-1	TRBV5-1	14
TGTGCCAGCAGCCTCGGACAGGGGGTTCAATACGAGCAGTACTTC	CASSLGQGVQYEQYF	TRBD1	TRBJ2-7	TRBV7-8	15
TGTGCCAGTAGTATAGATGGGCGGACTACCTACGAGCAGTACTTC	CASSIDGRTTYEQYF	-	TRBJ2-7	TRBV19	15
TGTGCCAGCAGTCGGACAGGACGATCTGGAAACACCATATATTTT	CASSRTGRSGNTIYF	TRBD1	TRBJ1-3	TRBV2	15
TGTGCCAGCAGTGGAACGGTCTCGTCTCTATACAATGAGCAGTTCTTC	CASSGTVSSLYNEQFF	-	TRBJ2-1	TRBV25-1	16
TGTGCAAGTCGCCCTCCGGGACAGGGGCTTTGGGAAGCTTTCTTT	CASRPPGQGLWEAFF	-	TRBJ1-1	TRBV12-2	15